These 6 T cell receptor beta chains originate from one sample sequenced in a study of memory CD4+ T cells and cytomegalovirus serostatus. The method was immunoSEQ multiplex PCR; TCRdb's version includes in-frame clones alone and lacks a portion of them. The sample records about 75,000 clones, roughly three quarters being singletons. Single viable CD3+CD4+CD8-CD45RO+ cells were sorted as the memory CD4+ T cells. Sequenced material: memory CD4+ T cells from blood. The receptors come from an adult in good health and CMV-seropositive.

The chain has TRBV5-1 and TRBJ2-7; 9 bases line up with TRBD2. V shed 0 bases, J shed 6 bases, and the junction held 10 bases outside the gene matches. CDR1 and CDR2 (germline): SGHRS, YFSETQ. The CDR3 spans 16 residues. The chain's CDR3 is CASSLAGTSFLGEQYF. The CDR3 DNA is TGCGCCAGCAGCTTGGCCGGGACTAGCTTTCTCGGCGAGCAGTACTTC.

The V and J genes are TRBV7-2 and TRBJ2-2; D gene ambiguous. The CDR3 runs 11 residues. Germline values: CDR1 SGHTA, CDR2 FQGNSA. V was clipped by 5 bases and J by 6 bases, with 4 bases between them. The CDR3 reads CASSPAGELFF. In nucleotides, the CDR3 is TGTGCCAGCAGCCCGGCCGGGGAGCTGTTTTTT.

The rearrangement joins TRBV6-5 to TRBJ2-1; no firm D call. Germline CDR1 is MNHEY and CDR2 is SVGAGI. V gave up 2 bases and J gave up 5 bases, with 13 bases separating them. The CDR3 runs to 15 residues. CDR3 protein: CASSYRKGIHNEQFF. CDR3 bases: TGTGCCAGCAGTTACAGGAAAGGGATACACAATGAGCAGTTCTTC.

V and J are TRBV5-1 and TRBJ2-3, with 10 positions matching TRBD2. With V trimmed by 4 bases and J by 2 bases, 4 bases remained unmatched. The CDR3 spans 15 residues. Looked up from germline, CDR1 is SGHRS and CDR2 is YFSETQ. This chain's CDR3 is CASSLSGGDTDTQYF. For the CDR3, the DNA is TGCGCCAGCAGCCTGAGCGGGGGGGACACAGATACGCAGTATTTT.

The rearrangement links TRBV2 to TRBJ1-2, with 8 nucleotides matching TRBD1. V dropped 5 bases and J dropped 8; count of bases not matched to a gene: 13. Germline V gene sequence: CDR1 SNHLY, CDR2 FYNNEI. This CDR3 is built from 15 residues. The CDR3 bases are TGTGCCAGCAGTTCGACAGGGGCGGTTCTCCGGGGCTACACCTTC. This encodes CASSSTGAVLRGYTF.

V gene TRBV19 combines with J gene TRBJ1-4, with D possibly TRBD1 on 5 matching bases. Germline lookup yields CDR1 LNHDA and CDR2 SQIVND (reference sequence). Trimming removed 2 bases at V and 5 bases at J, with 15 bases between. This CDR3 spans 16 amino acids. CDR3 region: CASSITGRAENEKLFF. The CDR3 DNA reads as TGTGCCAGTAGTATAACAGGACGTGCAGAAAATGAAAAACTGTTTTTT.